This T cell receptor beta chain derives from a study of T cells in Graves' hyperthyroidism and ophthalmopathy (dated by TCRdb to about 2019). Turning to the overall study: Peripheral blood was collected at initial diagnosis, before any treatment. To identify distinguishing TCR V-J signatures, a discovery cohort of some 99 patients was used, comprising 43 with Graves' ophthalmopathy and some 60 with stable Graves' hyperthyroidism. An independent validation cohort of under 20 hyperthyroidism patients and 17 patients who later progressed to ophthalmopathy tested prospective prediction of ophthalmopathy. The 75 to 100 discovery patients were divided at random into training and test sets in a 7:3 ratio. In addition, the study compared T-cell repertoires in thyroid tissue and in blood from several Graves' hyperthyroidism patients. After blood sampling, hyperthyroidism patients were treated with methimazole at a starting dose of 30 mg daily, and ophthalmopathy patients were treated with high-dose intravenous methylprednisolone. The paper describes TCR Vbeta CDR3 sequencing of 140 or so peripheral blood samples, made up of 43 ophthalmopathy patients, some 80 hyperthyroidism patients and 17 progressor patients. Overall study results and their limits: A model built on a 13 V-J signature distinguished ophthalmopathy from stable hyperthyroidism, reaching 85% to 90% sensitivity and approximately 83% specificity in cross-validation and 80%/75% in testing. In validation, the model predicted progression to ophthalmopathy with just under 71% sensitivity and approximately 74% specificity, a median of 6.5 months before onset. Most expanded thyroid clonotypes (frequency above 0.001) were also detected in blood, a finding suggesting that blood repertoires may reflect thyroid immune responses. Sample size was not statistically predetermined, and investigators were not blinded to group allocation.

V loses 7 bases at its end and J loses 2 bases; junction bases beyond the gene matches: 5. Including the terminal cysteine and phenylalanine, the CDR3 comprises 14 residues. The retained sequence is limited to the CDR3, 42 bases, with the frame set at the first base. The CDR1 and CDR2 encoded by the germline V gene are SNHLY and FYNNEI. The TCR beta CDR3 regions were amplified from RNA transcripts. The first round of RT-PCR for the TCR CDR3 was performed with the HTBI primer set and the Qiagen OneStep RT-PCR kit. Libraries were constructed in a second round of multiplex PCR, after which size selection and purification were carried out. Paired-end sequencing of the libraries was performed with 100 bp reads on an Illumina HiSeq2000. The paper's processing steps were these. Raw data were processed with SOAPnuke, discarding reads with adapters, uncalled bases, mean Phred below 15, or no exact constant-primer or identifier match. COPE v1.2.5 was used to merge high-quality paired reads, and clonotypes were defined as unique nucleotide sequences. MiTCR v1.1 was used to align the clonotypes against IMGT TRBV, TRBD and TRBJ reference segments. The analysis was restricted to V-J combinations with a frequency above 0.0001, which together covered over 99% of the repertoires. The TCS score was defined as the ratio of F50 (clonal expansion) to E x V (chaos), calculated using BLOSUM62-based TCRdist between CDR3 peptides within each V-J. Welch's t-statistics and random forest reduced 500 to 550 V-J features to fewer than 15, which were used in a naive Bayes classifier (R e1071). Thyroid-blood repertoire similarity was quantified with the Morisita-Horn index. TCRdb ran its own pipeline on the public reads, namely fastp trimming at Q25 and MiXCR clone calling, and kept in-frame beta chains. CDR3 protein sequences are deduplicated, and each keeps its most common genes and DNA. The V and J calls, along with clone size, are taken from TCRdb and not from the paper's own processing. Within this sample are about 840,000 distinct CDR3 sequences, with 35% to 40% of them counted one time only. 7.5% to 9.5% of the sample is taken by the ten largest.

Stable Graves' hyperthyroidism was defined as the absence of progression to ophthalmopathy over 18 months of follow-up. Hyperthyroidism patients were aged 18 to 65 years and newly diagnosed, with disease duration of less than 2 months. The study excluded patients with uncontrolled infections, other autoimmune diseases, pregnancy or lactation. Diagnoses relied on clinical symptoms, serum thyroxine and TRAb, thyroid ultrasound and orbital computed tomography. Ficoll-Paque density gradient centrifugation was used to isolate PBMCs from about 10 ml of fresh peripheral blood. Total RNA was extracted with Trizol reagent, and quality was checked on an Agilent 2100 Bioanalyzer. This clonotype was observed at least ten times. Its antigen is currently not known. It has no much larger one-base neighbor in the sample; base qualities were not kept.

The source is a man aged 18 to 29 with Graves' hyperthyroidism. The source material was blood. The chain couples TRBV2 to TRBJ1-5, and 7 junction bases match TRBD1. The nucleotides read TGTGCCAGCAACCATGACAGGGGCAATCAGCCCCAGCATTTT. The resulting protein is CASNHDRGNQPQHF.